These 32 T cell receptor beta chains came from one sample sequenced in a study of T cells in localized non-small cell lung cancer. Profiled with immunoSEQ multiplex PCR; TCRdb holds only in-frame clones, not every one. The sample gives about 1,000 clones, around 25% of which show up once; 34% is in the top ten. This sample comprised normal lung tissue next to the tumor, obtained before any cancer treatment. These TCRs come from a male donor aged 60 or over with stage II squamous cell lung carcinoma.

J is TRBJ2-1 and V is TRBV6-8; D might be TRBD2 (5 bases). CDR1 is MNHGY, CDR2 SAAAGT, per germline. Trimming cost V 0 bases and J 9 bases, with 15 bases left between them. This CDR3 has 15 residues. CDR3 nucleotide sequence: TGTGCCAGCAGTTACTCCTCGACCCCAAGCGGTGAGCAGTTCTTC. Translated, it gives CASSYSSTPSGEQFF.

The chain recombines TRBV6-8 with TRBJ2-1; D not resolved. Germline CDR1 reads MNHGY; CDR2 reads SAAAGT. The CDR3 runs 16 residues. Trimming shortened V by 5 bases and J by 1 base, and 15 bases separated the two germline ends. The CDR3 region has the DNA TGTGCCAGCAGTCTCACCAGCTCGGATTCCTACAATGAGCAGTTCTTC. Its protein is CASSLTSSDSYNEQFF.

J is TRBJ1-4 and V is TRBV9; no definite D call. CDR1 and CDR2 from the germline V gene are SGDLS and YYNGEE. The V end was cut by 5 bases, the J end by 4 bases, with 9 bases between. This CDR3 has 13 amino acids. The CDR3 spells CASSSDHNEKLFF. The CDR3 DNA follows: TGTGCCAGCAGTTCGGACCATAATGAAAAACTGTTTTTT.

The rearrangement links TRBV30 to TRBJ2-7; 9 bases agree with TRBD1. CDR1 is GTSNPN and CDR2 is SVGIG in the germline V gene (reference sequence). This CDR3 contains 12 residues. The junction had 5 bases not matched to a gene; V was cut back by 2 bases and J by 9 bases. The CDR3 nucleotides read TGTGCCTGGAGTAATACAGGGGGCCGGCAGTACTTC. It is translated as CAWSNTGGRQYF.

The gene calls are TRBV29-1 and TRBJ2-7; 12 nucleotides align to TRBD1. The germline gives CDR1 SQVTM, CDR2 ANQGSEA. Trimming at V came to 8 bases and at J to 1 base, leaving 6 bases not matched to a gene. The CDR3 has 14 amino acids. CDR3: CSTWDRGQSYEQYF. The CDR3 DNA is TGCAGCACTTGGGACAGGGGGCAATCCTACGAGCAGTACTTC.

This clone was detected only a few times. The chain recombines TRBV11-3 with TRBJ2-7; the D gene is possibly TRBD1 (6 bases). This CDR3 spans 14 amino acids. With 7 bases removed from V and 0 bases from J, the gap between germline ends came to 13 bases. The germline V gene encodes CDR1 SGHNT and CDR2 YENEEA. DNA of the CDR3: TGTGCCAGCACCTACAGGGTTGGCTCCTACGAGCAGTACTTC. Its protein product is CASTYRVGSYEQYF.

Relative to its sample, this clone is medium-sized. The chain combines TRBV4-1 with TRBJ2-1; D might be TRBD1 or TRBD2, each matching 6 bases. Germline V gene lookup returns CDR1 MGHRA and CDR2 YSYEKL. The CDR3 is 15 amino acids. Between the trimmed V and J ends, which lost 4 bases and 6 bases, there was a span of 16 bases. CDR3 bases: TGCGCCAGCAGCCCTTTCGGGGGCTTGGGCAATGAGCAGTTCTTC. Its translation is CASSPFGGLGNEQFF.

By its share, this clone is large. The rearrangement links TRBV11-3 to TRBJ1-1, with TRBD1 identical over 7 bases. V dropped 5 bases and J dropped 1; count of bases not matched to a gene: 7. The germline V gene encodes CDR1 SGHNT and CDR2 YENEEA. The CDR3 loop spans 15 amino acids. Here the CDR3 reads CASSPRRTGNTEAFF. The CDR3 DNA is TGTGCCAGCAGCCCTCGGAGGACAGGGAACACTGAAGCTTTCTTT. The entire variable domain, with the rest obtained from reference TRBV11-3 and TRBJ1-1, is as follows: EAGVVQSPRYKIIEKKQPVAFWCNPISGHNTLYWYLQNLGQGPELLIRYENEEAVDDSQLPKDRFSAERLKGVDSTLKIQPAELGDSAVYLCASSPRRTGNTEAFFGQGTRLTVV.

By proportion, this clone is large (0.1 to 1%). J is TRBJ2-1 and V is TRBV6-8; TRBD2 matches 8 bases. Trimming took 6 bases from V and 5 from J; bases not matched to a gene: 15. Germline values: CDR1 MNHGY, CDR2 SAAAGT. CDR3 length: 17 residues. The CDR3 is CASRRGMVVAGNNEQFF. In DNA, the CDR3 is TGTGCCAGCAGGAGGGGGATGGTGGTAGCGGGGAACAATGAGCAGTTCTTC.

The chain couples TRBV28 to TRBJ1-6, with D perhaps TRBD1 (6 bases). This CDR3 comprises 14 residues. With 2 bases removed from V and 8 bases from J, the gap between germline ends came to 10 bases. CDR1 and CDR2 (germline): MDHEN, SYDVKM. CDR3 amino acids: CASSLAGDYSPLHF. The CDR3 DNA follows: TGTGCCAGCAGTTTAGCAGGGGATTATTCACCCCTCCACTTT.

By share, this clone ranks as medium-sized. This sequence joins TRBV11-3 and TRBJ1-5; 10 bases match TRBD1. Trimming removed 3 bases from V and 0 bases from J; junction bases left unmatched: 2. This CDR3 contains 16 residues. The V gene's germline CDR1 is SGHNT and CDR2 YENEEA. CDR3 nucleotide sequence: TGTGCCAGCAGCTTGACAGGGGGCGATAGCAATCAGCCCCAGCATTTT. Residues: CASSLTGGDSNQPQHF.

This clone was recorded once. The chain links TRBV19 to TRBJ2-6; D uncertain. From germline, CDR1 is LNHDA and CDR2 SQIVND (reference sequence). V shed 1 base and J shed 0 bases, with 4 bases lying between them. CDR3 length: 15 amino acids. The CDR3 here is CASSIVDSGANVLTF. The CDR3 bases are TGTGCCAGTAGTATAGTGGACTCTGGGGCCAACGTCCTGACTTTC.

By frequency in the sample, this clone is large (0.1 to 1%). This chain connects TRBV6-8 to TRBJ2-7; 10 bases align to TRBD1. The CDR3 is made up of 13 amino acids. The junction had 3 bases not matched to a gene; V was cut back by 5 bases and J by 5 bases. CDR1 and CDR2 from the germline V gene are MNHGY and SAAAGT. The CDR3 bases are TGTGCCAGCAGTGAGGGGACAGGGGACGAGCAGTACTTC. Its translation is CASSEGTGDEQYF.

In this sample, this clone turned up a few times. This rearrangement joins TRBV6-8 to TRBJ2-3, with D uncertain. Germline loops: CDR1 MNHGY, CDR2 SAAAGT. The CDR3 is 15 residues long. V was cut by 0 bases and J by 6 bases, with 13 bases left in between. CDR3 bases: TGTGCCAGCAGTTACTCAGGGCAGCCCCCGGATACGCAGTATTTT. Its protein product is CASSYSGQPPDTQYF.

Here the CDR3 DNA reads TGTGCCAGCTGTCCCGTCGGGGTTGGGGAGCAGTACTTC. It specifies CASCPVGVGEQYF. This sequence joins TRBV18 and TRBJ2-7, with D perhaps TRBD2 (5 bases). The germline CDR1 and CDR2 sequences are KGHSH and LQKENI. V was shortened by 7 bases and J by 7 bases, with 17 bases between the two germline ends. The CDR3 totals 13 residues.

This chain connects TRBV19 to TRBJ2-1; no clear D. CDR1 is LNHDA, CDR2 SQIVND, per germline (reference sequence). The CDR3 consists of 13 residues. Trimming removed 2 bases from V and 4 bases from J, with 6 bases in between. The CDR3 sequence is CASSIKGYNEQFF. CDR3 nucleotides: TGTGCCAGTAGTATAAAGGGTTACAATGAGCAGTTCTTC.

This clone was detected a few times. The CDR3 nucleotides read TGTGCCAGCAGTCGGGCGCTAGCCCCCTACGAGCAGTACTTC. Its protein is CASSRALAPYEQYF. V usage is TRBV6-8 and J usage is TRBJ2-7; D might be TRBD2 (5 bases). Germline CDR1 is MNHGY and CDR2 is SAAAGT. CDR3 length: 14 residues. With 5 bases removed from V and 2 bases from J, the gap between germline ends came to 13 bases.

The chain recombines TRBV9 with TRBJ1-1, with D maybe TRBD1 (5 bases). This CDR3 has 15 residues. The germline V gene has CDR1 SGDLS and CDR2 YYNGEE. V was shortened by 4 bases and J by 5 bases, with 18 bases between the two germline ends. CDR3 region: CASSLDGGGGTEAFF. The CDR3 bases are TGTGCCAGCAGCCTCGATGGGGGAGGCGGAACTGAAGCTTTCTTT. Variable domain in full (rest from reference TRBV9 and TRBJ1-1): DSGVTQTPKHLITATGQRVTLRCSPRSGDLSVYWYQQSLDQGLQFLIQYYNGEERAKGNILERFSAQQFPDLHSELNLSSLELGDSALYFCASSLDGGGGTEAFFGQGTRLTVV.

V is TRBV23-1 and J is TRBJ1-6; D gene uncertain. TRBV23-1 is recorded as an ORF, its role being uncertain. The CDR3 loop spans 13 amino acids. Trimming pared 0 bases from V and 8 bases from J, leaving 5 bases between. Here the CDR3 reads CASSQSPDSPLHF. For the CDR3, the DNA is TGCGCCAGCAGTCAATCGCCGGATTCACCCCTCCACTTT.

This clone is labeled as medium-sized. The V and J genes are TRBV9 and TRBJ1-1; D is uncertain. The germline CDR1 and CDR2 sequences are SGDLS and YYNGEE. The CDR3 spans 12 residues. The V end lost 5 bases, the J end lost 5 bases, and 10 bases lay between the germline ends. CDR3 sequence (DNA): TGTGCCAGCAGTCCTGACGGAACTGAAGCTTTCTTT. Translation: CASSPDGTEAFF. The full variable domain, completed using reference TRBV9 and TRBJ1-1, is DSGVTQTPKHLITATGQRVTLRCSPRSGDLSVYWYQQSLDQGLQFLIQYYNGEERAKGNILERFSAQQFPDLHSELNLSSLELGDSALYFCASSPDGTEAFFGQGTRLTVV.

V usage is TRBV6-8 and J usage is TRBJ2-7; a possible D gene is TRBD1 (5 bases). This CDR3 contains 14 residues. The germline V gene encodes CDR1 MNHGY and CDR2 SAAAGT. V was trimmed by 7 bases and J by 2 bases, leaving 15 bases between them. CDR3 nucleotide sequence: TGTGCCAGCATGACGCAGGGCGGACCCTACGAGCAGTACTTC. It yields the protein CASMTQGGPYEQYF.

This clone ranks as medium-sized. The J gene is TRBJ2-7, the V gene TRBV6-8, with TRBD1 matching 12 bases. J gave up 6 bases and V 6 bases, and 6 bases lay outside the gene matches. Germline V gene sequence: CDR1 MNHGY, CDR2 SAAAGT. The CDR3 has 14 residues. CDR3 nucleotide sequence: TGTGCCAGCAGGACCGGGACAGGGGGCGGCGAGCAGTACTTC. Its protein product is CASRTGTGGGEQYF.

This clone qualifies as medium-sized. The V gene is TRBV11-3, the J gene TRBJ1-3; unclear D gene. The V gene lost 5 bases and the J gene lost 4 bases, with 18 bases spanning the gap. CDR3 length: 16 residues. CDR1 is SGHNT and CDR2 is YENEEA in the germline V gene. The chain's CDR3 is CASSPVASTSGNTIYF. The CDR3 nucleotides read TGTGCCAGCAGCCCAGTAGCCTCCACCTCCGGAAACACCATATATTTT.

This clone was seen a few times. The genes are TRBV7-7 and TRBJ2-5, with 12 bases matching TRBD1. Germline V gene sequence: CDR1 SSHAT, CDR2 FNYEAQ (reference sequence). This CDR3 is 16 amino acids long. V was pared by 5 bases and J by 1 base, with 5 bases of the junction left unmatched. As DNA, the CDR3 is TGTGCCAGCAGCACCGGGACAGGGGGCCTCCAAGAGACCCAGTACTTC. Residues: CASSTGTGGLQETQYF.

The CDR3 sequence: CASRPSGAPNTGELFF. As DNA, the CDR3 is TGCGCCAGCAGACCTAGCGGGGCCCCGAACACCGGGGAGCTGTTTTTT. The chain employs TRBV10-2 and TRBJ2-2, with 9 bases lining up with TRBD2. With 6 bases clipped from V and 0 bases from J, the junction kept 5 bases outside the gene matches. Germline lookup yields CDR1 WSHSY and CDR2 SAAADI. The CDR3 length is 16 residues.

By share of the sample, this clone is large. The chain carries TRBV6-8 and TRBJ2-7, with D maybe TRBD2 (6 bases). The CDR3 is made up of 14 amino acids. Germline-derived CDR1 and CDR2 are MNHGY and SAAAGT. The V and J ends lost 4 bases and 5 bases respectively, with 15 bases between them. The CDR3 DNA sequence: TGTGCCAGCAGTTCAGATGGGACTCTGGACGAGCAGTACTTC. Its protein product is CASSSDGTLDEQYF.

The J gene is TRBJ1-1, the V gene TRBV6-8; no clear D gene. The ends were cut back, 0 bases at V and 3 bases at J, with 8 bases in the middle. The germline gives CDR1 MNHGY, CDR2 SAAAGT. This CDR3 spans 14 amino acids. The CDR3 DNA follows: TGTGCCAGCAGTTACTCCCAATCCCACACTGAAGCTTTCTTT. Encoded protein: CASSYSQSHTEAFF.

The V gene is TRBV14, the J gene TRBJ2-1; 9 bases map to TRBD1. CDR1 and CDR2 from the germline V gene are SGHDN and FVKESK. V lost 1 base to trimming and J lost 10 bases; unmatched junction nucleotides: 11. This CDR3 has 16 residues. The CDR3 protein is CASSQVGSQGAYEQFF. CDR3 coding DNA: TGTGCCAGCAGCCAAGTCGGCTCACAGGGGGCCTACGAGCAGTTCTTC.

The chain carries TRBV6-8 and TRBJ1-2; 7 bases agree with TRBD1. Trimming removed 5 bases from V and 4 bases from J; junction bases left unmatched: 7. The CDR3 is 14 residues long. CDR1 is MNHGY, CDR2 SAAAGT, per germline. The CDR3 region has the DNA TGTGCCAGCAGTGACCCTGACAGGGTCTATGGCTACACCTTC. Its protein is CASSDPDRVYGYTF.

CDR3 in amino acids: CSVARDSNLLGNTIYF. CDR3 bases: TGCAGCGTTGCCCGGGACAGCAATCTACTGGGAAACACCATATATTTT. This sequence joins TRBV29-1 and TRBJ1-3, with 7 bases matching TRBD1. The CDR3 is 16 amino acids. Germline CDR1 reads SQVTM; CDR2 reads ANQGSEA. V gave up 4 bases and J gave up 4 bases; unmatched junction bases: 13.

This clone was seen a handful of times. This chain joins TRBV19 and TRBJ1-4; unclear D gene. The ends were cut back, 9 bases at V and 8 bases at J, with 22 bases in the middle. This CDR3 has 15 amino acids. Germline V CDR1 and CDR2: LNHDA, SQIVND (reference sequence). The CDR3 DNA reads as TGTGCCAGCACCTCGGCAGGCGCGGTTGAAGAAAAACTGTTTTTT. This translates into CASTSAGAVEEKLFF.

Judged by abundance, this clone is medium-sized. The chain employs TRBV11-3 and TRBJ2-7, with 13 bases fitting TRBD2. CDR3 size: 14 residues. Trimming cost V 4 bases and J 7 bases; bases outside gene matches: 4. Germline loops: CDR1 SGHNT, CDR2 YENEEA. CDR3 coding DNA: TGTGCCAGCAGCTCGGGACTAGCGGGGAATGAGCAGTACTTC. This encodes CASSSGLAGNEQYF.